The present T cell receptor (beta chain) was sequenced within a study of spatial heterogeneity in lung cancer. Overall study: Mean representation of each unique TCR and UMI combination in the raw reads exceeded eight occurrences.

Indicated time point: sample taken at primary tumor resection. Unsorted whole RNA samples from tumor, nontumor lung or frozen PBMC were sequenced. Samples came from about 72 TRACERx patients with untreated early-stage lung cancer. Trimming left V 4 bases short and J 10 bases short, with 13 bases between. This CDR3 contains 11 residues. Germline V CDR1 and CDR2: SQVTM, ANQGSEA. Whole-study findings and limits: Ubiquitous expanded tumor TCRs appeared in blood more at resection than follow-up.

TCRdb recomputed calls from the 5' RACE reads with MiXCR, one row per CDR3 protein. The sample lists under 9,000 distinct CDR3 sequences; roughly 8% were seen once. Points on this clonotype: What it recognizes is unknown. A read error is possible here, since a much larger clone lies one base away.

The chain recombines TRBV29-1 with TRBJ1-1, with D possibly matching TRBD1 (6 bases). Material: PBMCs, obtained at surgery. The clonotype originates from a female donor with early-stage non-small cell lung cancer. CDR3 DNA: TGCAGCGTTGTGTGGGGGGCGCTAGCTTTCTTT. Translated: CSVVWGALAFF. Filled out from reference TRBV29-1 and TRBJ1-1, the complete variable domain reads SAVISQKPSRDICQRGTSLTIQCQVDSQVTMMFWYRQQPGQSLTLIATANQGSEATYESGFVIDKFPISRPNLTFSTLTVSNMSPEDSSIYLCSVVWGALAFFGQGTRLTVV.